The 14 T cell receptor beta chains below were found in one sample sequenced in a study of technical replicates of blood from a few donors. Data came from immunoSEQ multiplex PCR; TCRdb stores just in-frame clones and leaves some out. The sample lists tens of thousands of clones, around 92% seen once, with less than 0.5% in the top ten. The sample comprised T cells isolated from PBMCs. These receptors came from a human donor in good health.

In this sample, this clone turned up once. The CDR3 bases are TGTGCCAGCGGGACTAGCGGGAGGGTACAAGAGACCCAGTACTTC. Protein sequence: CASGTSGRVQETQYF. The chain uses TRBV7-9 and TRBJ2-5; 16 positions match TRBD2. This CDR3 has 15 residues. The trim removed 8 bases at V and 2 bases at J, leaving 2 bases unmatched. Per the germline V gene, CDR1 is SEHNR and CDR2 is FQNEAQ (reference sequence).

J is TRBJ2-7 and V is TRBV4-3; 9 bases are shared with TRBD2. The CDR3 extends over 15 amino acids. Unmatched junction bases numbered 4, after V lost 0 bases and J lost 4 bases. The germline CDR1 and CDR2 sequences are LGHNA and YSLEER. CDR3 protein: CASSQDAGGIYEQYF. The DNA for the CDR3 is TGCGCCAGCAGCCAAGATGCGGGAGGGATATACGAGCAGTACTTC.

This rearrangement joins TRBV5-3 to TRBJ1-2, with D possibly matching TRBD1 (6 bases). TRBV5-3 qualifies as an ORF whose function is uncertain. The CDR3 length is 15 residues. Trimming stripped 0 bases from V and 4 bases from J, with 13 bases between. The CDR3 reads CARSLDRGAGYGYTF. The CDR3 DNA reads TGTGCCAGAAGCTTGGACCGGGGGGCCGGCTATGGCTACACCTTC.

The CDR3 loop reads CASSVGAGAPDTQYF. CDR3 DNA: TGTGCCAGCAGCGTAGGTGCGGGAGCCCCAGATACGCAGTATTTT. The chain recombines TRBV9 with TRBJ2-3; TRBD2 matches 7 bases. This CDR3 is 15 amino acids long. Looked up from germline, CDR1 is SGDLS and CDR2 is YYNGEE. The J segment lost 4 bases and the V segment lost 0 bases, leaving 5 bases of the junction unmatched.

CDR3 nucleotides: TGTGCCAGCAGCGAATTAGCGGGCCGCACAGATACGCAGTATTTT. Protein: CASSELAGRTDTQYF. This chain connects TRBV5-6 to TRBJ2-3; 7 bases align to TRBD2. In germline, CDR1 is SGHDT, CDR2 YYEEEE. Trimming cost V 4 bases and J 1 base; bases outside gene matches: 6. This CDR3 has 15 residues.

V usage is TRBV7-8 and J usage is TRBJ1-2, with D possibly TRBD1 on 6 matching bases. V was cut by 8 bases and J by 2 bases, with 12 bases left in between. The CDR3 runs to 13 residues. CDR1 SGHVS and CDR2 FQNEAQ come from the germline V gene. The CDR3 spells CASLRTDNYGYTF. For the CDR3, the DNA is TGTGCCAGCCTTCGGACAGACAACTATGGCTACACCTTC.

V gene TRBV13 combines with J gene TRBJ1-2, with 7 bases that match TRBD1. The germline gives CDR1 PRHDT, CDR2 FYEKMQ (reference sequence). The CDR3 extends over 15 amino acids. Germline trimming cut 0 bases from V and 4 bases from J; bases unmatched to any gene: 5. Written as DNA, the CDR3 is TGTGCCAGCAGCTTAGGTAAAGGGACAGTCTATGGCTACACCTTC. It translates to CASSLGKGTVYGYTF.

The chain joins TRBV7-2 to TRBJ2-7; TRBD2 matches 7 bases. The germline gives CDR1 SGHTA, CDR2 FQGNSA. Trimming removed 6 bases from V and 4 bases from J; junction bases left unmatched: 9. The CDR3 consists of 14 residues. The CDR3 DNA is TGTGCCAGCAGTCTCAGCGGGATAGTGTACGAGCAGTACTTC. It specifies CASSLSGIVYEQYF. The variable domain in full, completed from reference TRBV7-2 and TRBJ2-7, reads GAGVSQSPSNKVTEKGKDVELRCDPISGHTALYWYRQSLGQGLEFLIYFQGNSAPDKSGLPSDRFSAERTGGSVSTLTIQRTQQEDSAVYLCASSLSGIVYEQYFGPGTRLTVT.

This rearrangement joins TRBV11-2 to TRBJ2-1, with 7 bases fitting TRBD2. Germline-derived CDR1 and CDR2 are SGHAT and FQNNGV. J was trimmed by 5 bases and V by 3 bases; bases with no gene match: 7. The CDR3 runs 15 residues. The chain's CDR3 is CASSFFREAHNEQFF. CDR3 bases: TGTGCCAGCAGCTTCTTTCGGGAGGCTCACAATGAGCAGTTCTTC.

The rearrangement joins TRBV28 to TRBJ1-5; tentatively, D is TRBD1 (6 bases). The germline V gene encodes CDR1 MDHEN and CDR2 SYDVKM. V gave up 6 bases and J gave up 6 bases, with 18 bases separating them. The CDR3 is 15 amino acids. The CDR3 nucleotides are TGTGCCAGCAGCCGAGGGGACATATCAAGTCAGCCCCAGCATTTT. This codes for CASSRGDISSQPQHF.

The CDR3, as DNA: TGTGCCAGCAGCGCCCTGGGACTAGATAATTATGCCGGGGAGCTGTTTTTT. It codes for CASSALGLDNYAGELFF. The chain recombines TRBV9 with TRBJ2-2; 8 positions agree with TRBD2. The CDR3 sequence is 17 residues long. V trimming: 3 bases; J trimming: 6 bases; junction bases outside the gene matches: 13. Germline CDR1 and CDR2: SGDLS and YYNGEE.

This rearrangement joins TRBV19 to TRBJ1-5; maybe TRBD1 (5 bases). This CDR3 comprises 12 residues. V lost 5 bases to trimming and J lost 7 bases, with 9 bases between them. Germline loops: CDR1 LNHDA, CDR2 SQIVND (reference sequence). The CDR3 nucleotides read TGTGCCAGTAGTTCAGGGTTCCAGCCCCAGCATTTT. Translating it yields CASSSGFQPQHF.

The J gene is TRBJ2-5, the V gene TRBV28, with TRBD2 matching over 12 bases. CDR1 and CDR2 (germline): MDHEN, SYDVKM. CDR3 length: 16 residues. Trimming at V came to 2 bases and at J to 4 bases, leaving 5 bases not matched to a gene. The CDR3 spells CASSLVLAGGRETQYF. The CDR3 coding sequence is TGTGCCAGCAGTTTAGTCCTAGCGGGAGGGCGAGAGACCCAGTACTTC.

V is TRBV28 and J is TRBJ2-7; weak D call: TRBD1 (5 bases). The CDR3 length is 13 residues. The V gene's germline CDR1 is MDHEN and CDR2 SYDVKM. V dropped 8 bases and J dropped 5 bases, with 16 bases sitting between them. CDR3 residues: CASGDFQGNEQYF. In DNA form, the CDR3 reads TGTGCCAGCGGCGACTTCCAGGGTAACGAGCAGTACTTC.